These 16 T cell receptor beta chains share one sample of origin, sequenced in a study of blood T cell repertoires in COVID-19. Some clones are missing from TCRdb's copy, which holds only in-frame ones; the method was immunoSEQ multiplex PCR. Altogether about 480,000 clones are present, 85% to 90% being singletons, with the ten largest covering approximately 1.8%. Sequencing input: PBMCs or T cells enriched from blood (not recorded which). The receptors originated from a woman aged 40 to 50 who had recovered from COVID-19.

This chain joins TRBV27 and TRBJ1-1; D uncertain. Germline V gives CDR1 MNHEY, CDR2 SMNVEV (reference sequence). The length of the CDR3 is 12 residues. The V and J ends lost 4 bases and 8 bases respectively, with 11 bases between them. CDR3 nucleotide sequence: TGTGCCAGCAGTTCCCCTGGAGGGGAAGCTTTCTTT. This codes for CASSSPGGEAFF.

The CDR3 DNA reads as TGTGCCAGCTGGGACAAAGACTCCTACTATGGCTACACCTTC. Translating it yields CASWDKDSYYGYTF. The V call is TRBV27, the J call TRBJ1-2; D is perhaps TRBD1 (6 bases). Trimming removed 8 bases at V and 3 bases at J, with 16 bases between. CDR1 and CDR2 from the germline V gene are MNHEY and SMNVEV (reference sequence). CDR3 length equals 14 residues.

This chain uses TRBV18 with TRBJ1-2, with D unclear. The CDR3 totals 14 residues. V gave up 3 bases and J gave up 7 bases, with 15 bases separating them. Germline CDR1 reads KGHSH; CDR2 reads LQKENI. CDR3: CASSPGSRGFGYTF. Written as DNA, the CDR3 is TGTGCCAGCTCACCGGGCAGCCGAGGGTTTGGCTACACCTTC.

The rearrangement links TRBV7-6 to TRBJ2-1; TRBD2 agrees at 7 bases. Germline V lookup: CDR1 SGHVS, CDR2 FNYEAQ. Trimming removed 1 base from V and 6 bases from J; junction bases left unmatched: 6. This CDR3 contains 15 residues. The CDR3 coding sequence is TGTGCCAGCAGCTTAGTCCGAGGGGAGGGCAATGAGCAGTTCTTC. It codes for CASSLVRGEGNEQFF.

The chain couples TRBV12-3 or TRBV12-4 to TRBJ1-2; 9 bases match TRBD1. J lost 6 bases, V lost 4 bases, and 3 bases had no gene match. The CDR3 extends over 13 amino acids. The CDR3 region is CASSWGQGDGYTF. The CDR3 bases are TGTGCCAGCAGTTGGGGACAGGGAGATGGCTACACCTTC.

The V call is TRBV12-3 or TRBV12-4, the J call TRBJ1-1; D unresolved. The CDR3 runs 13 residues. V was cut by 6 bases and J by 0 bases, with 8 bases left in between. The CDR3 DNA reads TGTGCCAGCAGCCCGAGATTGAACACTGAAGCTTTCTTT. It specifies CASSPRLNTEAFF.

V is TRBV7-2 and J is TRBJ2-7; D perhaps matches TRBD1 (6 bases). Trimming cost V 4 bases and J 6 bases, with 13 bases left between them. CDR1 is SGHTA and CDR2 is FQGNSA in the germline V gene. The CDR3 loop spans 13 amino acids. CDR3 residues: CASSSQPDSEQYF. CDR3 in DNA: TGTGCCAGCAGCTCGCAACCGGACAGCGAGCAGTACTTC.

The rearrangement joins TRBV7-8 to TRBJ1-5, with D unclear. Trimming took 6 bases from V and 0 from J, leaving 12 bases between them. In germline, CDR1 is SGHVS, CDR2 FQNEAQ. This CDR3 spans 15 amino acids. This CDR3 is CASSFTQNSNQPQHF. Here the CDR3 DNA reads TGTGCCAGCAGTTTCACTCAAAATAGCAATCAGCCCCAGCATTTT. Full variable domain (remainder filled in from reference TRBV7-8 and TRBJ1-5): GAGVSQSPRYKVAKRGQDVALRCDPISGHVSLFWYQQALGQGPEFLTYFQNEAQLDKSGLPSDRFFAERPEGSVSTLKIQRTQQEDSAVYLCASSFTQNSNQPQHFGDGTRLSIL.

In this sample, this clone turned up once. The rearrangement joins TRBV10-2 to TRBJ1-1; TRBD1 agrees at 9 bases. Germline lookup yields CDR1 WSHSY and CDR2 SAAADI. V dropped 5 bases and J dropped 1; count of bases not matched to a gene: 5. This CDR3 is built from 15 residues. The DNA of the CDR3 is TGCGCCAGCAGTTCACAGGGGGCGAGGAACACTGAAGCTTTCTTT. Its translation: CASSSQGARNTEAFF.

The rearrangement joins TRBV4-2 to TRBJ2-4; D gene ambiguous. Germline V CDR1 and CDR2: LGHNA, YNFKEQ. Trimming shortened V by 1 base and J by 6 bases, and 10 bases separated the two germline ends. The length of the CDR3 is 14 residues. The CDR3, as DNA: TGTGCCAGCAGCCAAGTAGCAGATATAAACATTCAGTACTTC. It specifies CASSQVADINIQYF.

This clone turned up a few times. The rearrangement uses TRBV3-1 (or the pseudogene TRBV3-2) and TRBJ2-1; TRBD2 matches 14 bases. The CDR3 has 15 residues. The junction had 1 base not matched to a gene; V was cut back by 0 bases and J by 9 bases. CDR1 and CDR2 (germline): LGHDT, YNNKEL (reference sequence). DNA of the CDR3: TGTGCCAGCAGCCAAGACGGACTAGCGGGGGGTGAGCAGTTCTTC. Translation gives CASSQDGLAGGEQFF.

The V call is TRBV19, the J call TRBJ1-1; the D gene is possibly TRBD1 (6 bases). This CDR3 is built from 14 residues. Trimming removed 3 bases from V and 7 bases from J, with 15 bases in between. Germline CDR1 reads LNHDA; CDR2 reads SQIVND (reference sequence). CDR3: CASSIQTGPSEAFF. The CDR3 DNA is TGTGCCAGTAGTATCCAGACAGGCCCTAGTGAAGCTTTCTTT.

The V gene is TRBV9, the J gene TRBJ2-7; 7 bases match TRBD1. J was trimmed by 3 bases and V by 2 bases; bases with no gene match: 8. Looked up from germline, CDR1 is SGDLS and CDR2 is YYNGEE. The CDR3 totals 15 residues. Here the CDR3 reads CASSVEDRVVYEQYF. In DNA, the CDR3 is TGTGCCAGCAGCGTCGAAGACAGGGTAGTCTACGAGCAGTACTTC.

This clone was counted a single time. The rearrangement joins TRBV24-1 to TRBJ2-2; 10 bases align to TRBD1. Germline lookup yields CDR1 KGHDR and CDR2 SFDVKD. The CDR3 covers 16 residues. V shed 4 bases and J 5 bases; nucleotides not matched to a gene: 6. This chain's CDR3 is CATSDAGTGATGELFF. The CDR3 nucleotides read TGTGCCACCAGTGACGCCGGGACAGGGGCGACCGGGGAGCTGTTTTTT.

This chain uses TRBV29-1 with TRBJ2-7; D is unresolved. V dropped 4 bases and J dropped 2 bases, with 15 bases sitting between them. The germline gives CDR1 SQVTM, CDR2 ANQGSEA. This CDR3 comprises 14 residues. In DNA, the CDR3 is TGCAGCGTTGGGTTAACAGTGAACCCCTACGAGCAGTACTTC. Its protein product is CSVGLTVNPYEQYF.

The gene calls are TRBV18 and TRBJ1-1; the match to TRBD1 covers 10 bases. From germline, CDR1 is KGHSH and CDR2 LQKENI. Trimming took 3 bases from V and 3 from J; bases not matched to a gene: 7. The CDR3 sequence is 16 residues long. The CDR3 sequence is CASSPGTGTGDTEAFF. The CDR3 region has the DNA TGTGCCAGCTCACCCGGGACAGGGACAGGGGACACTGAAGCTTTCTTT. Looking up the rest from reference TRBV18 and TRBJ1-1 gives the full variable domain: NAGVMQNPRHLVRRRGQEARLRCSPMKGHSHVYWYRQLPEEGLKFMVYLQKENIIDESGMPKERFSAEFPKEGPSILRIQQVVRGDSAAYFCASSPGTGTGDTEAFFGQGTRLTVV.